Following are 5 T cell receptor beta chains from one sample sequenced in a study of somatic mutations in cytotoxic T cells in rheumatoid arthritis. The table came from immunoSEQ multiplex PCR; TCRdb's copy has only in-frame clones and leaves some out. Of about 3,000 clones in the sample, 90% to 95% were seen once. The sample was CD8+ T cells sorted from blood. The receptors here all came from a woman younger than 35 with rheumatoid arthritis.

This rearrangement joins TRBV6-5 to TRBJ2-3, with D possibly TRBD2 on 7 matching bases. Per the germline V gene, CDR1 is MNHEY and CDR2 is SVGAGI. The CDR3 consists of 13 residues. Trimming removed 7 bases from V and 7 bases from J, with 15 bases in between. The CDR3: CASTGGGANTQYF. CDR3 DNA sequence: TGTGCCAGCACAGGAGGGGGGGCCAATACGCAGTATTTT.

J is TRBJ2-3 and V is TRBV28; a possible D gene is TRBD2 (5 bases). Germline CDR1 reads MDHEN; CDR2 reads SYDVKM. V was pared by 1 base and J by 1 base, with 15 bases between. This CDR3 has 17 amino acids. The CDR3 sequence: CASSLFTSIGGTDTQYF. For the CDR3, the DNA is TGTGCCAGCAGTTTATTTACCTCGATCGGGGGCACAGATACGCAGTATTTT.

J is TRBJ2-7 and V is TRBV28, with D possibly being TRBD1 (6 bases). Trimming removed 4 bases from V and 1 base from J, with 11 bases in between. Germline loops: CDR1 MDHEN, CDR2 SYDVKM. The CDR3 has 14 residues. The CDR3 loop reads CASSWTVGSYEQYF. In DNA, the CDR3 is TGTGCCAGCAGTTGGACAGTAGGGTCCTACGAGCAGTACTTC.

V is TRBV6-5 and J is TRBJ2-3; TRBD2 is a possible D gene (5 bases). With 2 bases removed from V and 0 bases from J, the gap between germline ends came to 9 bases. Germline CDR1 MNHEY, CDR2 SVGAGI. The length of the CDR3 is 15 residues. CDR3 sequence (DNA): TGTGCCAGCAGTTACGAGGGCGGGAGCACAGATACGCAGTATTTT. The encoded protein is CASSYEGGSTDTQYF.

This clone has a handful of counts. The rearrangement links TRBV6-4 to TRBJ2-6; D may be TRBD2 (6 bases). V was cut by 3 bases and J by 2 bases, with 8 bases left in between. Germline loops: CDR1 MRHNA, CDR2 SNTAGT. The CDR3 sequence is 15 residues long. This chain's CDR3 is CASSEGGAGANVLTF. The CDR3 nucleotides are TGTGCCAGCAGTGAAGGAGGGGCTGGGGCCAACGTCCTGACTTTC.